The 6 T cell receptor beta chains in this list originate from one sample, sequenced in a study of Ad26.COV2.S vaccination and SARS-CoV-2 variants. Measured with immunoSEQ multiplex PCR; TCRdb has only the in-frame clones, and not every one. This table has fewer than 50,000 clones, 65% to 90% appearing once. This specimen consisted of peripheral blood, obtained after recovery from COVID-19. These receptors all come from a human donor who had recovered from COVID-19.

The chain carries TRBV12-5 and TRBJ2-7; D remains ambiguous. The CDR3 runs to 11 residues. Germline lookup yields CDR1 LGHNT and CDR2 FRNRAP. V was trimmed by 1 base and J by 5 bases, leaving 3 bases between them. The CDR3 loop is CASGLGDEQYV. The CDR3, as DNA: TGTGCTAGTGGTTTGGGGGACGAGCAGTACGTC.

The chain is built from TRBV20-1 and TRBJ2-5; D is possibly TRBD1 or TRBD2 (5 bases each). Germline-derived CDR1 and CDR2 are DFQATT and SNEGSKA (reference sequence). V was cut by 4 bases and J by 5 bases, with 8 bases left in between. The CDR3 is 11 residues long. The CDR3 reads CSATWGETQYF. The DNA of the CDR3 is TGCAGTGCTACCTGGGGGGAGACCCAGTACTTC.

The chain uses TRBV9 and TRBJ1-1, with TRBD1 matching 7 bases. Germline CDR1 and CDR2: SGDLS and YYNGEE. The CDR3 runs to 14 residues. V shed 4 bases and J 0 bases; nucleotides not matched to a gene: 3. The CDR3 sequence is CASSKTGLNTEAFF. The CDR3, as DNA: TGTGCCAGCAGCAAGACAGGGCTGAACACTGAAGCTTTCTTT. The variable domain in full, with the rest retrieved from reference TRBV9 and TRBJ1-1, is DSGVTQTPKHLITATGQRVTLRCSPRSGDLSVYWYQQSLDQGLQFLIQYYNGEERAKGNILERFSAQQFPDLHSELNLSSLELGDSALYFCASSKTGLNTEAFFGQGTRLTVV.

The chain couples TRBV5-1 to TRBJ1-1; D is undetermined. CDR1 and CDR2 (germline): SGHRS, YFSETQ. CDR3 length equals 14 residues. V gave up 0 bases and J gave up 1 base, with 7 bases separating them. CDR3 residues: CASSLETGNTEAFF. Written as DNA, the CDR3 is TGCGCCAGCAGCTTGGAAACGGGGAACACTGAAGCTTTCTTT.

The chain carries TRBV12-5 and TRBJ2-5; 16 bases are shared with TRBD2. V gave up 3 bases and J gave up 5 bases; unmatched junction bases: 12. Germline V gene lookup returns CDR1 LGHNT and CDR2 FRNRAP. The CDR3 contains 19 residues. CDR3 coding DNA: TGTGCTAGTGGTTTCCGGGGACTAGCGGGAGGGACTGTGGGGGAGACCCAGTACTTC. It codes for CASGFRGLAGGTVGETQYF.

This chain links TRBV6-2 or TRBV6-3 with TRBJ2-7; 10 nucleotides match TRBD2. Germline CDR1 reads MNHEY; CDR2 reads SVGEGT. The CDR3 spans 13 residues. V shed 4 bases, J shed 6 bases, and the junction held 3 bases outside the gene matches. The CDR3 DNA reads as TGTGCCAGCAGTTCACAGCGGGAGGGCGAGCAGTACTTC. Its translation: CASSSQREGEQYF.